Reported below is one TCR beta chain. This clone was observed a handful of times. Its target antigen remains unknown. Per-base qualities were not stored, and no clone one base away is much larger. The entire amount of isolated RNA was reverse transcribed using the High Capacity cDNA Reverse Transcription Kit, so the sequenced TCRB transcripts were expressed ones. Survey-depth immunoSEQ sequencing was performed on stem cell-like memory T cell samples, with an average of roughly 1 million total reads per sample. Sorted cells were lysed in RLT buffer, and RNA was extracted using DNase-treated RNeasy Micro or Mini kits according to cell number. To prevent cross-contamination, each cell subset was processed individually, whereas patient and healthy donor samples were processed jointly. The immunoSEQ multiplex PCR was used to amplify TCRB sequences from cDNA, yielding 87-bp fragments that span the CDR3 region. The amplicons were sequenced using the Illumina HiSeq platform. The original pipeline was this. Synthetic template baselines were used to correct PCR bias computationally, reads within Hamming distance 2 were collapsed, and singletons that could not be merged were discarded. Reads were aligned against IMGT so that V, D and J genes, CDR3 length and insertions or deletions at six rearrangement sites could be assigned. Within each subset, clonotype counts were normalized to the number of sorted cells before true diversity and Gini coefficients were calculated with the tcR R package. The overlap coefficient, calculated on TCRB nucleotide sequences, was used to quantify repertoire sharing. TCRdb re-hosts the immuneACCESS table, in-frame sequences only. Its copies lack some clones; in the studies checked, an unresolved V gene accounts for under half of them, and the cause for the rest is not known. D and trimming were read from the DNA, whereas the V and J calls and clone size are those reported in that table. The sample contains over 100,000 clones, 40% of them found a single time. Jointly, the top ten make up about 0.063% of the sample.

The sample belongs to a study of beta chain features in type 1 diabetes (dated 2018 in TCRdb). Looking at the study overall: Mean age, gender distribution, total cell number and subset yield were not different between patients and healthy donors. A total of some 110 million sorted cells were examined across all samples, and a strong correlation was observed between cell number per subset and RNA yield. In the study, TCRB repertoires of sorted circulating CD4+ T cell subsets from recently diagnosed type 1 diabetes patients were compared with those of matched healthy donors. Regulatory and stem cell-like memory subsets were obtained from only 8 patients and roughly 8 healthy donors, while naive and central memory subsets were obtained from all 30 or so donors.

Here is what the overall study found, with its caveats: The naive, central memory and regulatory TCRB repertoires appeared to resemble one another more closely among patients than among healthy donors. PCR may preferentially amplify shorter templates, but because patient and control samples were amplified and corrected together, any resulting skew would affect both groups equally. Because small numbers of individuals were included in the HLA sub-analyses, any influence of HLA type on TCRB rearrangement was left unresolved. Type 1 diabetes patients showed a moderate but significant shortening of TCRB CDR3 length in all four CD4+ subsets. Because cDNA was sequenced instead of genomic DNA, highly expressing activated cells could be over-represented, though the groups showed no difference in activation or CD3 levels. At VDJ recombination sites, type 1 diabetes patients had fewer insertions and more deleted nucleotides, which implies abnormalities in thymic rearrangement.

A single peripheral blood draw of 90 to 150 mL on average was collected from each donor into heparinised tubes. Using a panel that included CD45RO, CCR7, CD25, CD127, CD95 and CD27, naive, central memory, regulatory and stem cell-like memory CD4+ T cells were sorted on a BD FACSAria II. A purity above 98% was achieved for all sorted populations. Right away, PBMCs were isolated by Lymphoprep density gradient centrifugation and were stained directly, with no culture step. Samples were stained and sorted in pairs, with one healthy donor and one patient per experiment, so that batch effects were minimized. Source material: stem cell memory CD4+ T cells from blood. This specimen's cell subset or site label, per the study, means: stem cell-like memory CD4+ T cells. This sequence was found in a young woman in good health.

The CDR3 reads CASSPLTAQETQYF. Read as DNA, the sequence is TGTGCCAGCTCACCACTGACAGCCCAAGAGACCCAGTACTTC. The sequence is built from TRBV18 and TRBJ2-5; possibly the D gene is TRBD1, per 5 matching bases. The germline V gene yields KGHSH for CDR1 and LQKENI for CDR2. CDR3 length: 14 amino acids, cysteine to phenylalanine. Left in the record is the CDR3 DNA by itself, 42 bases read in frame from the first base. The junction shows trimming of 1 base on V and 1 base on J, plus 7 bases between the germline ends.